This section outlines one T cell receptor beta chain sequence together with its context. Participants, about 18 to 100 years old, spanned under 25 US areas. The CDR3 consists of 16 residues. V was clipped by 3 bases and J by 7 bases; unmatched bases: 8. CDR1 LNHDA and CDR2 SQIVND come from the germline V gene (reference sequence). Produced via immunoSEQ multiplex PCR; TCRdb's table is partial and in-frame only. The sample contains roughly 360,000 clones, over 80% of which appear only once. The data stem from a study of blood T cell repertoires in COVID-19. Study overall: T cells, B-cell-depleted T cells, or PBMCs supplied cDNA or gDNA.

The specimen sequenced was PBMCs or T cells enriched from blood (not recorded which). The receptor's source is a woman aged 50 to 65 who had recovered from COVID-19. The genes are TRBV19 and TRBJ2-3; 12 nucleotides agree with TRBD2. CDR3 amino acids: CASSMVASGGANTQYF. The CDR3 DNA follows: TGTGCCAGTAGTATGGTGGCTAGCGGGGGGGCTAATACGCAGTATTTT.